This T cell receptor (beta chain) was recorded in a study of shared clonotypes between healthy human individuals. The CDR3 spans 13 residues. In germline, CDR1 is MNHNS, CDR2 SASEGT. The V segment lost 2 bases and the J segment 6 bases; nucleotides outside the gene matches: 4. Data came from immunoSEQ multiplex PCR; TCRdb stores just in-frame clones and leaves some out. The table records 2 million to 2.5 million clones, 95% of them present only once. A split of CD4+ cells into CD45RA+ naive and CD45RA-negative memory subsets was performed. This clonotype was obtained from a man between 18 and 35 years old in good health. Input material: naive CD4+ T cells sorted from blood. The subset here: CD45RA+ positively selected. V usage is TRBV6-1 and J usage is TRBJ2-7; TRBD1 matches at 7 bases. CDR3 coding DNA: TGTGCCAGCAGTGAAATGGACAGGCGCGAGCAGTACTTC. Translating gives CASSEMDRREQYF.